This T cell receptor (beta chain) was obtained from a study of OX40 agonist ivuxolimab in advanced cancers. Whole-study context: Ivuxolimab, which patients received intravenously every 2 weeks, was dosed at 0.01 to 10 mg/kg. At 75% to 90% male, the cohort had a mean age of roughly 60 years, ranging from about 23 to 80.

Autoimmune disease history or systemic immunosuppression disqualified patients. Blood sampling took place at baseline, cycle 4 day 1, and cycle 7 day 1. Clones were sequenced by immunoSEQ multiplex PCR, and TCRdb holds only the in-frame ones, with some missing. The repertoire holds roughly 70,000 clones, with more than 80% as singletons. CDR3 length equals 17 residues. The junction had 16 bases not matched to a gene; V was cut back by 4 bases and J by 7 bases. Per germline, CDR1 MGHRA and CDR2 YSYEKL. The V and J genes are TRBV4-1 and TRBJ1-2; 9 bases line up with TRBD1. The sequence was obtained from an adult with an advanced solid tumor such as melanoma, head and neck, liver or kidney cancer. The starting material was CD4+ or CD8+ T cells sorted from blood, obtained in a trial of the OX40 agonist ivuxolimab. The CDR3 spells CASSLNGPGQGAGGYTF. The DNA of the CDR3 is TGCGCCAGCAGCCTAAACGGGCCGGGACAGGGAGCGGGTGGCTACACCTTC.